The 27 T cell receptor beta chains below all came from one sample that was sequenced in a study of T cell responses to AZD1222 COVID-19 vaccine. Sequencing was performed with immunoSEQ multiplex PCR; in TCRdb, only in-frame clones are kept and a portion is missing. The table shows 70,000 to 95,000 clones, with 70% to 90% occurring only once. Source: peripheral blood, taken on day 0 of AZD1222 vaccination. These receptors were obtained from an adult in good health.

V gene TRBV19 combines with J gene TRBJ2-1; D is perhaps TRBD2 (6 bases). The V end lost 0 bases, the J end lost 3 bases, and 9 bases lay between the germline ends. Germline V CDR1 and CDR2: LNHDA, SQIVND (reference sequence). The CDR3 is made up of 15 amino acids. CDR3 DNA sequence: TGTGCCAGTAGTATAGATCGGGGACTCTACAATGAGCAGTTCTTC. This codes for CASSIDRGLYNEQFF.

The chain employs TRBV5-1 and TRBJ1-2; tentatively, D is TRBD1 (5 bases). V lost 3 bases, J lost 6 bases, and 15 bases lay in between. The CDR3 sequence is 14 residues long. Germline loops: CDR1 SGHRS, CDR2 YFSETQ. The CDR3 reads CASSYSGGTDGYTF. The CDR3 DNA reads as TGCGCCAGCAGCTATTCGGGGGGGACCGATGGCTACACCTTC.

The V call is TRBV30, the J call TRBJ2-2, with a possible D match to TRBD2 (6 bases). CDR3 length: 15 amino acids. V dropped 3 bases and J dropped 5 bases, with 16 bases sitting between them. From germline, CDR1 is GTSNPN and CDR2 SVGIG (reference sequence). DNA of the CDR3: TGTGCCTGGAGGGGGACGGGAGTGGAAACCGGGGAGCTGTTTTTT. This sequence encodes CAWRGTGVETGELFF.

This clone was observed a single time. This chain uses TRBV5-4 with TRBJ2-7; possible D gene TRBD2, 6 bases. Per germline, CDR1 SGHNT and CDR2 YYREEE (reference sequence). CDR3 size: 14 residues. Trimming stripped 0 bases from V and 6 bases from J, with 13 bases between. Here the CDR3 DNA reads TGTGCCAGCAGCTTGGACGGGGGACTTGGCGAGCAGTACTTC. It codes for CASSLDGGLGEQYF.

The count of this clone is one. The chain links TRBV7-9 to TRBJ1-5, with TRBD1 as a possible D gene (6 bases). There are 16 residues in the CDR3. CDR1 and CDR2 (germline): SEHNR, FQNEAQ (reference sequence). The V and J ends lost 5 bases and 5 bases respectively, with 19 bases between them. CDR3 nucleotides: TGTGCCAGCAGCAAGTACACAGGGAGGCAGCATCAGCCCCAGCATTTT. Translation gives CASSKYTGRQHQPQHF.

This clone was seen only once. The V call is TRBV12-3 or TRBV12-4, the J call TRBJ2-5; D is undetermined. The ends were cut back, 0 bases at V and 5 bases at J, with 7 bases in the middle. The CDR3 spans 13 residues. This CDR3 is CASSLAGRETQYF. CDR3 DNA sequence: TGTGCCAGCAGTTTAGCGGGAAGGGAGACCCAGTACTTC.

This clone was detected once. The gene calls are TRBV6-2 or TRBV6-3 and TRBJ2-3; TRBD1 aligns across 8 bases. V shed 4 bases, J shed 1 base, and the junction held 10 bases outside the gene matches. The CDR3 is 17 residues long. CDR1 is MNHEY, CDR2 SVGEGT, per germline. CDR3 nucleotide sequence: TGTGCCAGCAGTTTCGAACCGGGGACAGGACGCACAGATACGCAGTATTTT. It specifies CASSFEPGTGRTDTQYF.

The table lists this clone with a count of one. The chain employs TRBV19 and TRBJ2-3; 8 positions agree with TRBD1. V lost 4 bases, J lost 9 bases, and 9 bases stayed unmatched. CDR1 and CDR2 from the germline V gene are LNHDA and SQIVND (reference sequence). The CDR3 extends over 14 amino acids. This chain's CDR3 is CASSTGQGSMTQYF. Here the CDR3 DNA reads TGTGCCAGTAGTACCGGACAGGGCTCAATGACGCAGTATTTT.

The count of this clone is one. CDR3 region: CASSAQLEAKAYGYTF. Here the CDR3 DNA reads TGTGCCAGCAGCGCCCAACTAGAAGCGAAGGCCTATGGCTACACCTTC. The chain is built from TRBV14 and TRBJ1-2; no definite D call. The CDR3 is made up of 16 amino acids. Deletions cut 5 bases from V and 4 bases from J, with 20 bases between. The germline V gene encodes CDR1 SGHDN and CDR2 FVKESK.

This chain uses TRBV30 with TRBJ2-7; D might be TRBD1 or TRBD2, each matching 5 bases. In germline, CDR1 is GTSNPN, CDR2 SVGIG (reference sequence). V was shortened by 1 base and J by 1 base, with 11 bases between the two germline ends. The CDR3 consists of 14 residues. As DNA, the CDR3 is TGTGCCTGGAGTGGGGGCGGGCAGTCCTACGAGCAGTACTTC. Protein sequence: CAWSGGGQSYEQYF. Using reference TRBV30 and TRBJ2-7 for the parts outside the CDR3, the full variable domain is SQTIHQWPATLVQPVGSPLSLECTVEGTSNPNLYWYRQAAGRGLQLLFYSVGIGQISSEVPQNLSASRPQDRQFILSSKKLLLSDSGFYLCAWSGGGQSYEQYFGPGTRLTVT.

The chain uses TRBV5-5 and TRBJ2-1; no firm D call. Germline CDR1 SGHKS, CDR2 YYEKEE (reference sequence). This CDR3 contains 12 residues. Between the trimmed V and J ends, which lost 2 bases and 11 bases, there was a span of 11 bases. The DNA for the CDR3 is TGTGCCAGCAGCTTTACAATGCAAAAGCAGTTCTTC. Translation: CASSFTMQKQFF.

This chain connects TRBV4-1 to TRBJ2-2; 8 positions match TRBD1. The trim removed 0 bases at V and 5 bases at J, leaving 8 bases unmatched. Germline V CDR1 and CDR2: MGHRA, YSYEKL. The CDR3 consists of 17 residues. CDR3 nucleotide sequence: TGCGCCAGCAGCCAAGATTTTACAGGGGGGATAACCGGGGAGCTGTTTTTT. Translating it yields CASSQDFTGGITGELFF.

The chain is built from TRBV9 and TRBJ1-2, with a weak D call TRBD1 (5 bases). The germline V gene has CDR1 SGDLS and CDR2 YYNGEE. V was trimmed by 5 bases and J by 5 bases, leaving 16 bases between them. The CDR3 covers 14 residues. The CDR3 is CASSPTGTRYGYTF. CDR3 sequence (DNA): TGTGCCAGCAGTCCTACCGGGACCCGATATGGCTACACCTTC.

J is TRBJ1-6 and V is TRBV3-1 (or the pseudogene TRBV3-2); tentatively, D is TRBD1 (6 bases). The CDR3 extends over 15 amino acids. The germline V and J ends were trimmed by 0 bases and 9 bases, with 12 bases remaining between them. CDR1 is LGHDT and CDR2 is YNNKEL in the germline V gene (reference sequence). The CDR3 coding sequence is TGTGCCAGCAGCCAAGAGGGCAGGGGAGGTTCACCCCTCCACTTT. It specifies CASSQEGRGGSPLHF.

The chain employs TRBV6-1 and TRBJ1-1; D is ambiguous. CDR1 and CDR2 from the germline V gene are MNHNS and SASEGT. The CDR3 loop spans 15 amino acids. V shed 1 base and J shed 0 bases, with 9 bases lying between them. The CDR3 DNA reads TGTGCCAGCAGTGAAGGGGTCACAGTGAACACTGAAGCTTTCTTT. Translated, it gives CASSEGVTVNTEAFF.

The chain carries TRBV3-1 (or the pseudogene TRBV3-2) and TRBJ2-2, with unresolved D. The length of the CDR3 is 14 residues. Germline lookup yields CDR1 LGHDT and CDR2 YNNKEL (reference sequence). V was pared by 2 bases and J by 7 bases, with 11 bases between. The CDR3 coding sequence is TGTGCCAGCAGCCAATCTAGGCTTGTCGGGGAGCTGTTTTTT. It specifies CASSQSRLVGELFF.

V and J are TRBV9 and TRBJ2-1; 10 nucleotides match TRBD1. CDR1 and CDR2 (germline): SGDLS, YYNGEE. The CDR3 totals 16 residues. J lost 5 bases, V lost 4 bases, and 9 bases had no gene match. The CDR3 loop reads CASSSRRDRGHNEQFF. The CDR3 DNA reads TGTGCCAGCAGCTCCCGCCGGGACAGGGGACACAATGAGCAGTTCTTC.

This clone was counted between two and nine times. This chain uses TRBV28 with TRBJ1-6, with D unresolved. The CDR3 runs 12 residues. V gave up 6 bases and J gave up 10 bases, with 10 bases separating them. The V gene's germline CDR1 is MDHEN and CDR2 SYDVKM. This CDR3 reads CASRRSWSPLHF. For the CDR3, the DNA is TGTGCCAGCAGGCGCAGTTGGTCACCCCTCCACTTT.

CDR3 region: CASSQGTSGYGELFF. The CDR3 DNA follows: TGTGCCAGCAGCCAAGGGACTAGCGGCTACGGGGAGCTGTTTTTT. This chain uses TRBV14 with TRBJ2-2; 10 positions match TRBD2. Germline trimming cut 1 base from V and 7 bases from J; bases unmatched to any gene: 3. Germline CDR1 is SGHDN and CDR2 is FVKESK. This CDR3 is built from 15 residues.

The DNA of the CDR3 is TGTGCCTGGAGTGTAGGTAACAGGGGCACTGAAGCTTTCTTT. As protein: CAWSVGNRGTEAFF. The V gene is TRBV30, the J gene TRBJ1-1; the match to TRBD1 covers 7 bases. This CDR3 region has 14 residues. V lost 0 bases and J lost 4; bases outside the gene matches: 5. The germline V gene has CDR1 GTSNPN and CDR2 SVGIG (reference sequence). Full variable domain (outside the CDR3, taken from reference TRBV30 and TRBJ1-1): SQTIHQWPATLVQPVGSPLSLECTVEGTSNPNLYWYRQAAGRGLQLLFYSVGIGQISSEVPQNLSASRPQDRQFILSSKKLLLSDSGFYLCAWSVGNRGTEAFFGQGTRLTVV.

This rearrangement joins TRBV19 to TRBJ1-1, with D unclear. V shed 5 bases and J shed 1 base, with 11 bases lying between them. CDR3 size: 14 residues. The germline V gene encodes CDR1 LNHDA and CDR2 SQIVND (reference sequence). The CDR3 nucleotides are TGTGCCAGTAGTTACCGGGATCAGAACACTGAAGCTTTCTTT. Translation: CASSYRDQNTEAFF.

The rearrangement links TRBV12-2 to TRBJ2-4; TRBD1, as called in the table, went unchecked against the DNA. TRBV12-2 is a listed pseudogene. The CDR3 sequence is 15 residues long. CDR3 amino acids: CASRCRRLGGGIQYF. The DNA for the CDR3 is TGTGCAAGTCGCTGCCGCAGACTAGGGGGCGGCATTCAGTACTTC.

The chain couples TRBV2 to TRBJ2-4; maybe TRBD2 (6 bases). Germline V CDR1 and CDR2: SNHLY, FYNNEI. V gave up 2 bases and J gave up 7 bases, with 15 bases separating them. This CDR3 contains 15 residues. CDR3 bases: TGTGCCAGCAGTGAAAAACGGAGGGAACGGAACATTCAGTACTTC. This codes for CASSEKRRERNIQYF.

The V gene is TRBV16, the J gene TRBJ1-1; TRBD1 matches 11 bases. Germline CDR1 reads KGHSY; CDR2 reads FQNENV. The V gene end was trimmed by 4 bases and the J gene end by 0 bases; junction bases not matched to a gene: 7. The CDR3 is 17 residues long. CDR3 sequence: CASSLQMDRGLNTEAFF. CDR3 DNA: TGTGCCAGCAGCCTCCAAATGGACAGGGGGCTGAACACTGAAGCTTTCTTT.

The table lists this clone with a count of one. The chain is built from TRBV2 and TRBJ2-5; TRBD2 agrees at 9 bases. Trimming took 2 bases from V and 9 from J; bases not matched to a gene: 10. The germline gives CDR1 SNHLY, CDR2 FYNNEI. The CDR3 is made up of 15 amino acids. CDR3 loop: CASSEQRGAQGAQYF. Written as DNA, the CDR3 is TGTGCCAGCAGTGAACAGCGGGGGGCCCAAGGGGCCCAGTACTTC.

The chain couples TRBV6-5 to TRBJ2-7; the D is unclear. The V and J ends lost 5 bases and 2 bases respectively, with 10 bases between them. The CDR3 has 13 amino acids. Per germline, CDR1 MNHEY and CDR2 SVGAGI. The CDR3 region has the DNA TGTGCCAGCAGTCCCGGCCGTGCCTACGAGCAGTACTTC. This translates into CASSPGRAYEQYF.

DNA for the CDR3: TGTGCCAGTACCAGGGGGGGCGCTGGAAACACCATATATTTT. Amino acid sequence: CASTRGGAGNTIYF. V and J are TRBV19 and TRBJ1-3, with 7 positions matching TRBD1. The CDR3 runs to 14 residues. V lost 7 bases, J lost 2 bases, and 5 bases stayed unmatched. The germline CDR1 and CDR2 sequences are LNHDA and SQIVND (reference sequence).